This record covers a single T cell receptor beta chain. Its cognate antigen is unknown. The data stem from a study of cytomegalovirus exposure and HLA in healthy donors. Whole-study findings and limits: A later analysis found common viral pathogens apparently linked to several of the most significant clusters.

J gave up 4 bases and V 8 bases, and 7 bases lay outside the gene matches. Germline V CDR1 and CDR2: SEHNR, FQNEAQ (reference sequence). The CDR3 contains 16 residues. 13 Jbeta primers and 60 Vbeta primers were used for the PCR. TCRdb keeps only in-frame clones here, not all; method: immunoSEQ multiplex PCR. In total, the table holds about 170,000 clones. The chain employs TRBV7-9 and TRBJ2-2, with 13 bases that match TRBD2. The sample taken for sequencing was PBMCs. The source is a woman aged 18-35 years in good health and CMV-seropositive. DNA for the CDR3: TGTGCCAGCTTGGGAGGGACTAGCGGGACCACCGGGGAGCTGTTTTTT. It codes for CASLGGTSGTTGELFF. The full variable domain, completed using reference TRBV7-9 and TRBJ2-2, is DTGVSQNPRHKITKRGQNVTFRCDPISEHNRLYWYRQTLGQGPEFLTYFQNEAQLEKSRLLSDRFSAERPKGSFSTLEIQRTEQGDSAMYLCASLGGTSGTTGELFFGEGSRLTVL.